This T cell receptor (beta chain) was captured by sequencing in a study of shared clonotypes between healthy human individuals. Naive CD45RA+ and memory CD45RA-negative subsets were split from CD4+ cells. Here immunoSEQ multiplex PCR was the method, and the copy in TCRdb shows in-frame clones only, minus some. The table records roughly 520,000 clones, about 96% of them present only once. Overall study findings and caveats: Lower generation probabilities were found for non-shared clonotypes than for those shared by all four donors. Despite large depth, rarefaction showed incomplete sorted-subset sequencing. Only blood was sampled, and tissue TCR repertoires likely differ from blood ones.

As to this clone: Its cognate antigen is unknown.

The ends were cut back, 4 bases at V and 1 base at J, with 7 bases in the middle. Germline values: CDR1 SEHNR, CDR2 FQNEAQ (reference sequence). This CDR3 contains 13 residues. The rearrangement uses TRBV7-9 and TRBJ1-1, with D hard to call. The sample taken for sequencing was naive CD4+ T cells sorted from blood. Sample subset: CD45RA+ positively selected. This sequence was found in a woman between 25 and 40 years old in good health. The CDR3, as DNA: TGTGCCAGCAGCTACCTCCCGAACACTGAAGCTTTCTTT. Residues: CASSYLPNTEAFF. The full variable domain, completed using reference TRBV7-9 and TRBJ1-1, is DTGVSQNPRHKITKRGQNVTFRCDPISEHNRLYWYRQTLGQGPEFLTYFQNEAQLEKSRLLSDRFSAERPKGSFSTLEIQRTEQGDSAMYLCASSYLPNTEAFFGQGTRLTVV.